The source of this T cell receptor beta chain is a study of T-cell memory formation after mild COVID-19 (dated by TCRdb to about 2021). Regarding the study in general: TCR sequence clusters from the two donors were largely donor specific. The cohort comprised two young, previously healthy adult volunteers, one female and one male. In two donors, T-cell clones that expanded and contracted after mild COVID-19 were tracked by sequencing TCRalpha and TCRbeta repertoires over time.

V is pruned by 4 bases and J by 7 bases, leaving 4 bases of the junction without a gene match. Including the terminal cysteine and phenylalanine, the CDR3 comprises 14 residues. CDR3 DNA only is kept here, 42 bases in frame from base 1. Based on the germline V gene, the CDR1 and CDR2 sequences are SGHRS and YFSETQ. Findings and caveats that apply to the study as a whole: Only two mild cases were covered in the study, and larger cohorts including severe cases with pre-infection samples were considered necessary. Contracting CD4+ clones turned up mainly in the CM and EM memory subsets, whereas EMRA was where CD8+ clones were enriched. Balanced CD4/CD8 phenotypes were observed for clones contracting from day 15 to 85, whereas a bias towards CD4+ was observed for a second wave of clones expanding from day 15 to 37. SARS-CoV-2 specificity of the second-wave clones peaking on day 37 was not confirmed. Some responding clones were detected in pre-infection memory, which suggested that pre-existing cross-reactive memory T cells had joined the SARS-CoV-2 response.

This clonotype was counted many times. The clone's antigen remains unknown. Within one base of it there is no much larger clone, and no base qualities were kept. Ficoll-Paque density gradient centrifugation was used to isolate PBMCs. Sequenced using an Illumina NovaSeq 6000. Using 5'RACE with constant-segment primers, TCRalpha and TCRbeta cDNA libraries were constructed, with sample barcodes and unique molecular identifiers added in the process. RNA was extracted from every sample with Trizol reagent. Amplification of the libraries took two PCR steps, and the second step added a second sample barcode plus Illumina TruSeq adapters. Libraries were sequenced on an Illumina NovaSeq with 2 x 150 bp paired-end reads. The original methods were these. With migec v1.2.7, reads were demultiplexed and then collapsed into UMI-guided consensus sequences. With mixcr v2.1.11, UMI consensuses were aligned to TRA and TRB V and J templates and assembled into clonotypes. A clonotype was counted as expanded or contracted only if both edgeR and NoisET called the change significant, with noise models trained on biological replicates. For edgeR calls, the thresholds were a false discovery rate-adjusted p below 0.01 and a log2 fold-change of 1. As an exploratory analysis of dynamics, max-normalized trajectories of the 1000 most abundant clonotypes were examined with PCA combined with hierarchical clustering. Each responding clone was given a CD4 or CD8 phenotype based on the CD4+ and CD8+ repertoires, which had been sequenced separately. The raw public reads went through TCRdb reprocessing: fastp at Q25, MiXCR clone calling, in-frame beta chains kept. CDR3 protein sequences are deduplicated, and each keeps its most common genes and DNA. TCRdb assigned the V and J calls; the authors' analysis was not used. For this sample the table gives more than 120,000 distinct CDR3 sequences, of which over 6% were detected only once. Roughly 2.1% of the sample goes to the ten largest clones.

The receptor chain draws on TRBV5-1 and TRBJ1-6; 8 bases in the junction line up with TRBD1. The sequencing sample was made of PBMCs or a T cell subset sorted from them (not recorded which). The TCR originated in an adult woman who had mild COVID-19 (a few samples of this study predate the infection). The sample titles of this study are shuffled in the database, so cell type and time point are left out; the donor was told from shared clones. The DNA sequence reads TGCGCCAGCAGCAAGACAGGGGACAATTCACCCCTCCACTTT. The translation is CASSKTGDNSPLHF.